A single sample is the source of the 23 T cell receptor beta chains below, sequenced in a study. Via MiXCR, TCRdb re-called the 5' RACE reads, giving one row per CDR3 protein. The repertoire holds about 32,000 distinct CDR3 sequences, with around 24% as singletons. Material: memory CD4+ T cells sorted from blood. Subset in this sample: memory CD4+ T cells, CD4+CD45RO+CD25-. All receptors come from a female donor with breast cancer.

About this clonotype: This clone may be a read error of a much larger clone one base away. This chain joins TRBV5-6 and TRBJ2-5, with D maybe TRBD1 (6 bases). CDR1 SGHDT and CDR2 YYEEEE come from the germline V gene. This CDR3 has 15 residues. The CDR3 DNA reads TGTGCCGGCAGCTTGGGTACAGGGCGGGCAGAGACCCAGTACTTC. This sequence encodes CAGSLGTGRAETQYF.

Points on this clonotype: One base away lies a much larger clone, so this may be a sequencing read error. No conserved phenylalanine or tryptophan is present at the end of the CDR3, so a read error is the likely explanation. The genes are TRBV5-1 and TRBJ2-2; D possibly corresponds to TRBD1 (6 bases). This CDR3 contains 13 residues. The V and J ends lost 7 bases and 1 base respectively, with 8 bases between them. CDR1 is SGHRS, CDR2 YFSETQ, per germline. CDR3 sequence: CASRGQNTGELFL. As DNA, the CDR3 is TGCGCCAGCCGGGGACAGAACACCGGGGAGCTGTTTCTT.

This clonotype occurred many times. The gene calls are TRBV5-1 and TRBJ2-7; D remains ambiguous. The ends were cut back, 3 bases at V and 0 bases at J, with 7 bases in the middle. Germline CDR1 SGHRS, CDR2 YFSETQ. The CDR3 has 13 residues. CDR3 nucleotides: TGCGCCAGCAGCTGGGAAGACTCCTACGAGCAGTACTTC. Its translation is CASSWEDSYEQYF.

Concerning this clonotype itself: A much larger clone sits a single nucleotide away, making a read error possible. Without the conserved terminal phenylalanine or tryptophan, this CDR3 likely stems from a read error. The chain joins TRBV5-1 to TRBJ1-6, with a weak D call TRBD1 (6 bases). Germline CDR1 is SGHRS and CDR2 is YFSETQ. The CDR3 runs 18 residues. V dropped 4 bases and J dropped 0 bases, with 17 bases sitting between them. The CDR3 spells CASSQQQGSSSYNSPLHL. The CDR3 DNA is TGCGCCAGCAGCCAACAACAGGGAAGTAGCTCCTATAATTCACCCCTCCACCTT.

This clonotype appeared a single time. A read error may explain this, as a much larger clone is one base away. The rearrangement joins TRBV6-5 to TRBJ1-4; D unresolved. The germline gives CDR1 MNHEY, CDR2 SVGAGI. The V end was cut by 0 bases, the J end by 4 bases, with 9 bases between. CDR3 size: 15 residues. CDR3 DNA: TGTGCCAGCAGTTACTCTAGGGCTGGTAATGAAAAACTGTTTTTT. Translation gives CASSYSRAGNEKLFF.

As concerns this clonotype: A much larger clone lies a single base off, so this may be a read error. CDR3 region: CASGFGLAEVSYEQYF. The CDR3 bases are TGTGCCAGCGGTTTCGGACTAGCGGAAGTCTCCTACGAGCAGTACTTC. The chain is built from TRBV6-5 and TRBJ2-7; 10 bases fit TRBD2. CDR1 is MNHEY, CDR2 SVGAGI, per germline. Trimming cost V 8 bases and J 0 bases; bases outside gene matches: 10. This CDR3 contains 16 residues.

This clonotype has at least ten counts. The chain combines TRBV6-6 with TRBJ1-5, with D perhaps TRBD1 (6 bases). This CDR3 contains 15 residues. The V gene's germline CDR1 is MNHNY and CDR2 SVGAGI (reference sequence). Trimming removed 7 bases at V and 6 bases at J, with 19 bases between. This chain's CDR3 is CASTPDRGNSQPQHF. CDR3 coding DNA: TGTGCCAGCACCCCGGACAGAGGCAACAGTCAGCCCCAGCATTTT.

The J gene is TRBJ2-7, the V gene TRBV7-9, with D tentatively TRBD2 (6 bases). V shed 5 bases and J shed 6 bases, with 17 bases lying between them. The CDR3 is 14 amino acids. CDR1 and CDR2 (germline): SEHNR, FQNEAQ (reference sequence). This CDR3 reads CASSDISWGVEQYF. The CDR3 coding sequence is TGTGCCAGCAGCGATATTTCCTGGGGGGTCGAGCAGTACTTC.

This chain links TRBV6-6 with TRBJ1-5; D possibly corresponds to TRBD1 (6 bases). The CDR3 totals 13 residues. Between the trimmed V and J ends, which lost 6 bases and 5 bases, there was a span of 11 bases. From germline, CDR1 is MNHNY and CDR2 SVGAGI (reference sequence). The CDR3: CASSPGAYQPQHF. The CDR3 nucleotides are TGTGCCAGCAGCCCGGGGGCCTATCAGCCCCAGCATTTT.

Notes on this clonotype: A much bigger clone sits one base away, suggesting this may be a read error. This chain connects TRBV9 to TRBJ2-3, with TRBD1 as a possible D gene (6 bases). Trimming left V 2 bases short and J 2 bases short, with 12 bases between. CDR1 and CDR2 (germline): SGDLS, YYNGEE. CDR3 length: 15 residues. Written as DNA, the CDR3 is TGTGCCAGCAGCGTTCCACAGGGCATCACAGATACGCAGTATTTT. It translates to CASSVPQGITDTQYF. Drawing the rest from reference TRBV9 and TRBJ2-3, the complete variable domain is DSGVTQTPKHLITATGQRVTLRCSPRSGDLSVYWYQQSLDQGLQFLIQYYNGEERAKGNILERFSAQQFPDLHSELNLSSLELGDSALYFCASSVPQGITDTQYFGPGTRLTVL.

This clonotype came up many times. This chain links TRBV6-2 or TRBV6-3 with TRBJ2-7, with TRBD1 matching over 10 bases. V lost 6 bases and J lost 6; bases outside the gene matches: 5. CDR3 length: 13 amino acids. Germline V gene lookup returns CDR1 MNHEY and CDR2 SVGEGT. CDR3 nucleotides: TGTGCCAGCAGCTTGGACAGGGGGGGCGAGCAGTACTTC. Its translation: CASSLDRGGEQYF.

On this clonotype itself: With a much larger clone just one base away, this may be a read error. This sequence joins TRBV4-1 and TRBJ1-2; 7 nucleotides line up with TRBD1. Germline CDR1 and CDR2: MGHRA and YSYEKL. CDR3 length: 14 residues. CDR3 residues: CTSSRGQDGYGYTF. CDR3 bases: TGCACCAGCAGCCGAGGACAGGATGGCTATGGCTACACCTTC.

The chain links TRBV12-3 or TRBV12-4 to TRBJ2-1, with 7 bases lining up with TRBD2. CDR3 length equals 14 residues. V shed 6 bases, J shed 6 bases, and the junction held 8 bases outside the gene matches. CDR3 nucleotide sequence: TGTGCCAGCAGGAGACGGGGGGTCTTCAATGAGCAGTTCTTC. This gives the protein CASRRRGVFNEQFF.

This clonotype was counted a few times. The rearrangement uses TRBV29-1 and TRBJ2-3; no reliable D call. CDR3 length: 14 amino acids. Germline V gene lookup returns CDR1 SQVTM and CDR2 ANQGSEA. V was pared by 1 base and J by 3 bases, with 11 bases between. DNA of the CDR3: TGCAGCGTTGAAGGAGTAGGGTCTACAGATACGCAGTATTTT. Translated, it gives CSVEGVGSTDTQYF.

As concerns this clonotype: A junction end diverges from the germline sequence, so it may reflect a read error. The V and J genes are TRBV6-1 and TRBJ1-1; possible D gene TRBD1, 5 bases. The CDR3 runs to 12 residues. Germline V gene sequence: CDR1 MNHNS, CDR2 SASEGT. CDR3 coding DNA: TGTGCCAGCAGTGTTACGGGACCGGGACGGGTCTTT. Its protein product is CASSVTGPGRVF.

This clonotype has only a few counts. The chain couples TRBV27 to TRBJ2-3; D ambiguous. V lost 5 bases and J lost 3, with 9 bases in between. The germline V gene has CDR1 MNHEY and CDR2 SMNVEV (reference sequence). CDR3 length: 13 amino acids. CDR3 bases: TGTGCCAGCAGTGTCCTAGGTACAGATACGCAGTATTTT. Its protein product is CASSVLGTDTQYF.

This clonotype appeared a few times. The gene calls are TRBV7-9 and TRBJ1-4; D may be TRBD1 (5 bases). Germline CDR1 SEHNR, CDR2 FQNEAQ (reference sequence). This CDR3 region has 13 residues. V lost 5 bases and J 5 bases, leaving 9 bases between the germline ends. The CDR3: CASSARDNEKLFF. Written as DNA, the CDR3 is TGTGCCAGCAGCGCCCGGGACAATGAAAAACTGTTTTTT.

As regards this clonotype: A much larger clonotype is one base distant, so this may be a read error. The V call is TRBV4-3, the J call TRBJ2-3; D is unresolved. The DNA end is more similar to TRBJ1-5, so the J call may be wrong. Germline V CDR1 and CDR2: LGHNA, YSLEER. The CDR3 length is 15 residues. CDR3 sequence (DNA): TGCGCCAGCAGCCAAGTTTCAGCGGGCACAGATACGCAGCATTTT. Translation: CASSQVSAGTDTQHF.

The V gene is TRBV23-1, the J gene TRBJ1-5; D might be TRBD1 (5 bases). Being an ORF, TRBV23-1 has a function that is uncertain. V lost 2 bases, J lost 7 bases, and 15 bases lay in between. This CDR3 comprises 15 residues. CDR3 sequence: CASSQKSRAGQPQHF. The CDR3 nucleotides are TGCGCCAGCAGTCAAAAGAGCAGGGCCGGGCAGCCCCAGCATTTT.

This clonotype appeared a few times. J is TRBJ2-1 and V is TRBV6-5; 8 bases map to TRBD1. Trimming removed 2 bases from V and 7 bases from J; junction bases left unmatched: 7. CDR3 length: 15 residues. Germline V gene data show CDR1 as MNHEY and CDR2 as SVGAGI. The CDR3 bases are TGTGCCAGCAGTTACCTCGCAGGGGGCCGTAATGAGCAGTTCTTC. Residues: CASSYLAGGRNEQFF.

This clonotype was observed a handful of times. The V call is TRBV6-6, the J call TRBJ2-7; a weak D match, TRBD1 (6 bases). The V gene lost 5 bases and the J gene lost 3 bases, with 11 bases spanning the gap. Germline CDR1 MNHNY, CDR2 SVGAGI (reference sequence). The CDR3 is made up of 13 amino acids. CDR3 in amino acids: CASSQDRFYEQYF. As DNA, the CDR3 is TGTGCCAGCAGTCAAGACAGGTTCTACGAGCAGTACTTC.

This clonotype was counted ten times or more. DNA of the CDR3: TGCGCCAGCAGCCAAGATCGTGGGAGGGGGTCTGAGCAGTTCTTC. Translating gives CASSQDRGRGSEQFF. This chain uses TRBV4-3 with TRBJ2-1; the D gene is possibly TRBD2 (7 bases). With 0 bases removed from V and 9 bases from J, the gap between germline ends came to 15 bases. This CDR3 has 15 amino acids. Germline V gene data show CDR1 as LGHNA and CDR2 as YSLEER.

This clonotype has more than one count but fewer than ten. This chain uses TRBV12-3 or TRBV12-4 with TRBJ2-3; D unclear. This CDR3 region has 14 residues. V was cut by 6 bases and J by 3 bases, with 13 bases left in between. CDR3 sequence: CASRSTDFTDTQYF. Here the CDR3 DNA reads TGTGCCAGCAGGTCAACAGATTTTACAGATACGCAGTATTTT.